The 16 T cell receptor beta chains presented below share a single source sample, sequenced in a study of blood T cell repertoires in COVID-19. Some clones are missing from TCRdb's copy, which holds only in-frame ones; the method was immunoSEQ multiplex PCR. The sample contains around 50,000 clones, around four fifths of which appear only once. The sample comprised PBMCs or T cells enriched from blood (not recorded which). These receptors came from a woman in her forties or fifties with acute COVID-19.

The count of this clone is one. This chain joins TRBV18 and TRBJ1-2; TRBD1 agrees at 9 bases. Germline CDR1 reads KGHSH; CDR2 reads LQKENI. V was clipped by 3 bases and J by 2 bases; unmatched bases: 1. CDR3 length: 14 amino acids. The CDR3 region is CASSPTGGNYGYTF. The CDR3 region has the DNA TGTGCCAGCTCACCGACAGGGGGAAACTATGGCTACACCTTC.

The chain couples TRBV10-2 to TRBJ1-6; TRBD1 matches at 9 bases. Trimming cost V 7 bases and J 7 bases; bases outside gene matches: 2. Germline CDR1 is WSHSY and CDR2 is SAAADI. CDR3 size: 13 residues. This CDR3 reads CASKDRGNSPLHF. The CDR3, as DNA: TGCGCCAGCAAGGACAGGGGCAATTCACCCCTCCACTTT.

This sequence joins TRBV5-4 and TRBJ2-2, with D possibly being TRBD1 (6 bases). Between the trimmed V and J ends, which lost 1 base and 5 bases, there was a span of 12 bases. Germline V gives CDR1 SGHNT, CDR2 YYREEE (reference sequence). The CDR3 loop spans 15 amino acids. CDR3 region: CASSLMLDRTGELFF. The CDR3 DNA sequence: TGTGCCAGCAGCTTGATGTTGGACAGAACCGGGGAGCTGTTTTTT. The full variable domain, with the rest looked up from reference TRBV5-4 and TRBJ2-2, is ETGVTQSPTHLIKTRGQQVTLRCSSQSGHNTVSWYQQALGQGPQFIFQYYREEENGRGNFPPRFSGLQFPNYSSELNVNALELDDSALYLCASSLMLDRTGELFFGEGSRLTVL.

This clone showed up just a few times. V usage is TRBV6-5 and J usage is TRBJ2-7; D perhaps matches TRBD2 (5 bases). The CDR3 length is 15 residues. Trimming removed 0 bases at V and 2 bases at J, with 11 bases between. Per germline, CDR1 MNHEY and CDR2 SVGAGI. CDR3 residues: CASSYSMTGAYEQYF. As DNA, the CDR3 is TGTGCCAGCAGTTACTCGATGACCGGGGCCTACGAGCAGTACTTC.

Here the CDR3 reads CASKLQGDTEAFF. CDR3 bases: TGTGCCAGCAAATTACAGGGTGACACTGAAGCTTTCTTT. V usage is TRBV27 and J usage is TRBJ1-1; D might be TRBD1 (6 bases). This CDR3 region has 13 residues. Germline loops: CDR1 MNHEY, CDR2 SMNVEV (reference sequence). Trimming cost V 7 bases and J 3 bases, with 12 bases left between them.

The chain carries TRBV28 and TRBJ1-4; the D is unclear. Looked up from germline, CDR1 is MDHEN and CDR2 is SYDVKM. The V and J ends lost 3 bases and 4 bases respectively, with 12 bases between them. The CDR3 length is 15 residues. CDR3 bases: TGTGCCAGCAGTTTGATAGAAAACTTTAATGAAAAACTGTTTTTT. As protein: CASSLIENFNEKLFF. Variable domain in full (rest from reference TRBV28 and TRBJ1-4): DVKVTQSSRYLVKRTGEKVFLECVQDMDHENMFWYRQDPGLGLRLIYFSYDVKMKEKGDIPEGYSVSREKKERFSLILESASTNQTSMYLCASSLIENFNEKLFFGSGTQLSVL.

This rearrangement joins TRBV30 to TRBJ1-4, with TRBD1 as a possible D gene (6 bases). Germline V gene sequence: CDR1 GTSNPN, CDR2 SVGIG (reference sequence). V lost 4 bases to trimming and J lost 10 bases, with 13 bases between them. The CDR3 contains 12 residues. For the CDR3, the DNA is TGTGCCTGGAACAGGGCAAAGGGAAAACTGTTTTTT. Translating it yields CAWNRAKGKLFF.

This sequence joins TRBV6-2 or TRBV6-3 and TRBJ2-1, with a tentative D call TRBD1 (5 bases). Germline loops: CDR1 MNHEY, CDR2 SVGEGT. Trimming left V 6 bases short and J 14 bases short, with 20 bases between. The CDR3 has 13 amino acids. The CDR3 is CASSLYQGRSEFF. CDR3 coding DNA: TGTGCCAGCAGCCTCTATCAGGGTAGGTCGGAGTTCTTC.

The rearrangement uses TRBV18 and TRBJ1-6, with a possible D match to TRBD1 (6 bases). The CDR3 loop spans 16 amino acids. V was pared by 6 bases and J by 0 bases, with 12 bases between. Germline V gene data show CDR1 as KGHSH and CDR2 as LQKENI. The CDR3 DNA sequence: TGTGCCAGCTCCAATGGACAGAGCTCCTATAATTCACCCCTCCACTTT. It translates to CASSNGQSSYNSPLHF. Variable domain in full (rest from reference TRBV18 and TRBJ1-6): NAGVMQNPRHLVRRRGQEARLRCSPMKGHSHVYWYRQLPEEGLKFMVYLQKENIIDESGMPKERFSAEFPKEGPSILRIQQVVRGDSAAYFCASSNGQSSYNSPLHFGNGTRLTVT.

V usage is TRBV5-4 and J usage is TRBJ2-3; D is perhaps TRBD2 (6 bases). Germline-derived CDR1 and CDR2 are SGHNT and YYREEE (reference sequence). The V end was cut by 5 bases, the J end by 0 bases, with 13 bases between. The CDR3 is 15 amino acids. The CDR3 reads CASRRDASSTDTQYF. The DNA for the CDR3 is TGTGCCAGCAGGCGGGACGCCTCTAGCACAGATACGCAGTATTTT.

The V and J genes are TRBV6-5 and TRBJ1-3, with TRBD1 matching 7 bases. J was trimmed by 6 bases and V by 7 bases; bases with no gene match: 9. CDR3 size: 14 residues. In germline, CDR1 is MNHEY, CDR2 SVGAGI. The CDR3 region is CASTGTAQPNTIYF. The CDR3 coding sequence is TGTGCCAGCACTGGGACAGCCCAACCAAACACCATATATTTT.

This clone has only a few counts. The V and J genes are TRBV4-1 and TRBJ1-1; possibly TRBD1 for D (5 bases). The CDR3 extends over 16 amino acids. Trimming took off 0 bases at V and 0 bases at J, with 11 bases between the two ends. Germline CDR1 MGHRA, CDR2 YSYEKL. The CDR3: CASSQDQGVVNTEAFF. In DNA, the CDR3 is TGCGCCAGCAGCCAAGATCAAGGGGTGGTGAACACTGAAGCTTTCTTT.

The rearrangement joins TRBV15 to TRBJ1-1, with 7 bases lining up with TRBD1. V dropped 5 bases and J dropped 1; count of bases not matched to a gene: 4. This CDR3 spans 14 amino acids. The germline V gene has CDR1 LNHNV and CDR2 YYDKDF (reference sequence). The CDR3 coding sequence is TGTGCCACCAGCGGCGGACAGGCGAACACTGAAGCTTTCTTT. This gives the protein CATSGGQANTEAFF.

The chain employs TRBV7-2 and TRBJ1-4, with 9 bases that match TRBD1. The J segment lost 2 bases and the V segment lost 8 bases, leaving 3 bases of the junction unmatched. The length of the CDR3 is 14 residues. The germline V gene has CDR1 SGHTA and CDR2 FQGNSA. CDR3 protein: CASGQGRTNEKLFF. Here the CDR3 DNA reads TGTGCCAGCGGACAGGGGAGGACTAATGAAAAACTGTTTTTT.

The chain couples TRBV9 to TRBJ1-2, with no clear D. Germline CDR1 is SGDLS and CDR2 is YYNGEE. The CDR3 consists of 14 residues. Trimming shortened V by 4 bases and J by 4 bases, and 14 bases separated the two germline ends. CDR3 residues: CASSPTENFYGYTF. The CDR3 nucleotides are TGTGCCAGCAGCCCAACAGAGAATTTCTATGGCTACACCTTC.

The CDR3 nucleotides are TGTGCCATCAGTGAGTCGAAGCCCCCCGGGTCACCCCTCCACTTT. This encodes CAISESKPPGSPLHF. The V gene is TRBV10-3, the J gene TRBJ1-6; no clear D gene. The V end lost 0 bases, the J end lost 10 bases, and 13 bases lay between the germline ends. CDR1 is ENHRY and CDR2 is SYGVKD in the germline V gene. The CDR3 has 15 residues.